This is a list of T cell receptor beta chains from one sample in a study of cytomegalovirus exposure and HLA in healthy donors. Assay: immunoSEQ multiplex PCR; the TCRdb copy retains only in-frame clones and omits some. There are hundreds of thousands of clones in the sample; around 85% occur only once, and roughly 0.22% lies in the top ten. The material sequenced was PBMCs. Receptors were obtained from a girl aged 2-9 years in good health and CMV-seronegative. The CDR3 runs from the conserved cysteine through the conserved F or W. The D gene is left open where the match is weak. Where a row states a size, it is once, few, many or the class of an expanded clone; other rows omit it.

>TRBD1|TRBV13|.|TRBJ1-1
TGTGCCAGCATTGACTCAGGGGGCACTGAAGCTTTCTTT
CASIDSGGTEAFF
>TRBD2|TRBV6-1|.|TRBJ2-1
TGTGCCAGCAGTGAATTTCGGGATGGAGCGGGAGGGTTCATCAATGAGCAGTTCTTC
CASSEFRDGAGGFINEQFF
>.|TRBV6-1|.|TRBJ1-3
TGTGCCAGCAGACCCTTTGGACAGCTAGGAAACACCATATATTTT
CASRPFGQLGNTIYF
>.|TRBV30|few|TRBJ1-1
TGTGCCTGGAGAGCCCCTTTGAACACTGAAGCTTTCTTT
CAWRAPLNTEAFF
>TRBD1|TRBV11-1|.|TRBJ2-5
TGTGCCAGCAGCCCCTACGGACAGGGTGTAGAGACCCAGTACTTC
CASSPYGQGVETQYF
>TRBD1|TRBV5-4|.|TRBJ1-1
TGTGCCAGCAACTACGAGACAGGGGGTTTCGCTGAAGCTTTCTTT
CASNYETGGFAEAFF
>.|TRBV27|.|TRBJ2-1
TGTGCCAGCAGTTTATCCCCACTAGTTTTGGTCTACAATGAGCAGTTCTTC
CASSLSPLVLVYNEQFF
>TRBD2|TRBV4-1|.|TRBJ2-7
TGCGCCAGCAGCCAAGAAGGAGGACTAGGAACCTACGAGCAGTACTTC
CASSQEGGLGTYEQYF
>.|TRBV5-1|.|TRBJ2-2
TGCGCCAGCAGCTTCGAGTGGGGGCCCAACACCGGGGAGCTGTTTTTT
CASSFEWGPNTGELFF
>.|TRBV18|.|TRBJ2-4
TGTGCCAGCTCAACCGGCCGGGACTTCGCAAACATTCAGTACTTC
CASSTGRDFANIQYF
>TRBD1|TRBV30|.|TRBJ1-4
TGTGCCTGGAGGGAATACAGGGGAAGTGAAAAACTGTTTTTT
CAWREYRGSEKLFF
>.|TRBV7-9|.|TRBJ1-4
TGTGCCAGCAGCTCCGCCGAGCTTGAAAAACTGTTTTTT
CASSSAELEKLFF
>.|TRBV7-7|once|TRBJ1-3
TGTGCCAGCAGCTTAGGTACTGGAAACACCATATATTTT
CASSLGTGNTIYF
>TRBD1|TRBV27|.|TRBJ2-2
TGTGCCAGCAGGCGGGACAGGGAAGATAGCACCGGGGAGCTGTTTTTT
CASRRDREDSTGELFF
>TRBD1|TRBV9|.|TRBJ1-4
TGTGCCAGCAGCGGGACAGGACAGGGTTATGAAAAACTGTTTTTT
CASSGTGQGYEKLFF
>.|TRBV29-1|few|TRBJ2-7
TGCAGCGTTGTAGTAGGGGGAGACGAGCAGTACTTC
CSVVVGGDEQYF
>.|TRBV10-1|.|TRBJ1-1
TGCGCCAGCAGTGAGAGTCGCGGGATGGAGACTGAAGCTTTCTTT
CASSESRGMETEAFF
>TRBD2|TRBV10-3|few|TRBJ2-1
TGTGCCATCAGAGAGGGGCTAGCGGGAGGGGATGAGCAGTTCTTC
CAIREGLAGGDEQFF
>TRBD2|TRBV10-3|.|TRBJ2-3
TGTGCCATCAGTGAGAGGGCGGGAGGGGGAACAGATACGCAGTATTTT
CAISERAGGGTDTQYF
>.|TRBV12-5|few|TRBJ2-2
TGTGCTAGTGGTTTGGGAAAAGGGGGAGAGGACACCGGGGAGCTGTTTTTT
CASGLGKGGEDTGELFF
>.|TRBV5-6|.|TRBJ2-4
TGTGCCAGCAGCTTGATGGGTTCGGGAAACATTCAGTACTTC
CASSLMGSGNIQYF
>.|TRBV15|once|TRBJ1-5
TGTGCCACCAGCAGAGTAGACAACTATCAGCCCCAGCATTTT
CATSRVDNYQPQHF
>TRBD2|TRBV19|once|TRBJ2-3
TGTGCCAGTAGTCCCAGACTAGCGGGGCGCACAGATACGCAGTATTTT
CASSPRLAGRTDTQYF
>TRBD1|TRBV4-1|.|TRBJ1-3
TGCGCCAGCAGCCAAGTTAGGGGGCGCAGTGGAAACACCATATATTTT
CASSQVRGRSGNTIYF
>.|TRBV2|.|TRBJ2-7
TGTGCCAGCAGTGGCCACGCGGGACCCCTACTCTTC
CASSGHAGPLLF
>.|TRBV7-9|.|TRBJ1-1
TGTGCCAGCAGTCATGGGGGGGGAGCTTTCTTT
CASSHGGGAFF
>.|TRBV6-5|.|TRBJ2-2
TGTGCCAGCAGTTACTCGGGGACACACACCGGGGAGCTGTTTTTT
CASSYSGTHTGELFF
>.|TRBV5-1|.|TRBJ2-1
TGCGCCAGCAGCTTGCGTCCAGGGGAAAATGAGCAGTTCTTC
CASSLRPGENEQFF
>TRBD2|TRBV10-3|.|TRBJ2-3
TGTGCCATCAGTTTACTAGCGGGAACTGGTACAGATACGCAGTATTTT
CAISLLAGTGTDTQYF
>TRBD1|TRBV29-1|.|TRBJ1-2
TGCAGCGTCACATCGGGACAGGGACGGGGGTATGGCTACACCTTC
CSVTSGQGRGYGYTF
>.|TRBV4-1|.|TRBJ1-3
TGCGCCAGCAGCCAAGACCCCAACAGGGGAAACACCATATATTTT
CASSQDPNRGNTIYF
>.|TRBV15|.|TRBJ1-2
TGTGCCACCAGCAGAGATTTAAACAGCAACTATGGCTACACCTTC
CATSRDLNSNYGYTF
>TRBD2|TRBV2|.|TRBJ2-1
TGTGCCAGCAGATCCTTAGCGGGGCTCTACAATGAGCAGTTCTTC
CASRSLAGLYNEQFF
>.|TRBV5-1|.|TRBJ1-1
TGCGCCAGCAGCTTGGGGCCCAATATTAGACAGAGCCTGGGCACTGAAGCTTTCTTT
CASSLGPNIRQSLGTEAFF